The rows below give T cell receptor beta chains drawn from one sample of a study of T cells in Graves' hyperthyroidism and ophthalmopathy. TCRdb redid the calling of the multiplex PCR reads with MiXCR, one entry per CDR3 protein. Of about 570,000 distinct CDR3 sequences in the sample, approximately 44% were seen once. Material: peripheral blood or thyroid tissue (not recorded which). The receptor source for this set is an adult woman with Graves' disease, either hyperthyroidism or ophthalmopathy (not recorded which). Each CDR3 is given with its conserved first and last residue. The D gene is left open where the match is weak. Some rows have no size entry. The others give once, few or many, or a class for an expanded clone.

clone_size d_call j_call v_call cdr3_nt cdr3_aa
. . TRBJ1-5 TRBV20-1 TGCAGTGCTAGAGTGAAGGGACTAGCGGGTAGGGCCGGAGAGACCCAGCATTTT CSARVKGLAGRAGETQHF
. . TRBJ2-7 TRBV29-1 TGCAGCGTCGTTGCCTCGAGCTGGACGGTATGGGAGCAGTACTTC CSVVASSWTVWEQYF
few TRBD1 TRBJ1-2 TRBV12-3/TRBV12-4 TGTGCCAGCAGCGATGGACAGGCTTACTATGGCTACACCTTC CASSDGQAYYGYTF
many TRBD1 TRBJ1-2 TRBV20-1 TGCAGTGCTAAGGCACAGGGGTATTTCCTTGGCTACACCTTC CSAKAQGYFLGYTF
. TRBD1 TRBJ1-1 TRBV14 TGTGCCAGCAGCCAGATCCGGGACAGGGAGAATGAAGCTTTCTTT CASSQIRDRENEAFF
once TRBD1 TRBJ1-2 TRBV7-8 TGTGCCAGCAGCTCGACAGGGGCGAGAAACACCTTC CASSSTGARNTF
many . TRBJ1-4 TRBV10-3 TGTGCCATCAGTGCGAAGGGGAAGGCTAATGAAAAACTGTTTTTT CAISAKGKANEKLFF
many TRBD2 TRBJ2-5 TRBV6-1 TGTGCCAGCAGTCCCCGCTCGACTAGCGGGAGTGAGACCCAGTACTTC CASSPRSTSGSETQYF
once . TRBJ2-2 TRBV2 TGTGCCAGCAGAGTGGGGCGGTCCCCGGCCACCGGGGAGCTGTTTTTT CASRVGRSPATGELFF
. . TRBJ1-4 TRBV2 TGTGCCAGCAGTGAAGGGACAGCGCCTGAAAAACTGTTTTTT CASSEGTAPEKLFF
few . TRBJ2-5 TRBV7-6 TGTGCCAGCAGTCAGGACAGTCAAGAGACCCAGTACTTC CASSQDSQETQYF
. . TRBJ1-1 TRBV18 TGTGCCAGCTCCCAGGATCGGGCTGTGGCTTTCTTT CASSQDRAVAFF
few . TRBJ2-7 TRBV2 TGTGCCAGCAGTGACCAGGGAGTTTACGAGCAGTACTTC CASSDQGVYEQYF
many TRBD2 TRBJ2-5 TRBV4-1 TGCGCCAGCAGGGTCCTCGGACTAGCGGGAACAGAGACCCAGTACTTC CASRVLGLAGTETQYF
. . TRBJ2-7 TRBV10-3 TGTGCCATCAGCCACACCGAGGCAGGGGCCTACGAGCAGTACTTC CAISHTEAGAYEQYF
many . TRBJ2-5 TRBV6-1 TGTGCCAGCAGTGAAGCCCGGGACTCGTCGCAGACCCAGTACTTC CASSEARDSSQTQYF
many TRBD2 TRBJ2-7 TRBV20-1 TGCAGTGCCCCCCGGGGGGATCTAAACGAGCAGTACTTC CSAPRGDLNEQYF
many . TRBJ2-5 TRBV12-3/TRBV12-4 TGTGCCAGCAGTTTAAGATCTGAGACCCAGTACTTC CASSLRSETQYF
. . TRBJ2-7 TRBV6-2/TRBV6-3 TGTGCCAGCAGTGACATAGTTGACAGTTACTACGAGCAGTACTTC CASSDIVDSYYEQYF
many . TRBJ2-3 TRBV25-1 TGTGCCAGCAGTGATCCTTATCTAGCCGAACACACAGATACGCAGTATTTT CASSDPYLAEHTDTQYF
. . TRBJ1-1 TRBV29-1 TGCAGCGTGGACGGGGGGGGCTTTAGGGTTGAAGCTTTCTTT CSVDGGGFRVEAFF
few . TRBJ2-5 TRBV7-8 TGTGCCAGCAGCTTCTCGGGGACGGGGGATGAGACCCAGTACTTC CASSFSGTGDETQYF
. . TRBJ2-6 TRBV5-1 TGCGCCAGCAGCTTGCCCCAGGAAAACACTGGGGCCAACGTCCTGACTTTC CASSLPQENTGANVLTF
many . TRBJ1-1 TRBV6-6 TGTGCCAGCAGTACTCCGACAGGGAACACTGAAGCTTTCTTT CASSTPTGNTEAFF
many . TRBJ2-6 TRBV5-1 TGCGCCAGCAGCTCCGGGACACAAACCTCTGGGGCCAACGTCCTGACTTTC CASSSGTQTSGANVLTF
. TRBD1 TRBJ1-2 TRBV6-7 TGTGCCAGCAGTTCCCAATCCTCGGGACAGCCTATCTATGGCTACACCTTC CASSSQSSGQPIYGYTF
. TRBD1 TRBJ2-7 TRBV7-9 TGCGCCAGCAGCTCAGTGGGCAGGGGGCGGATAACCTCCTACGAGCAGTACTTC CASSSVGRGRITSYEQYF
. TRBD1 TRBJ2-7 TRBV14 TGTGCCAGCAGCCTTGGGACAGGGGCTGGGGAGCAGTACTTC CASSLGTGAGEQYF
many . TRBJ2-5 TRBV7-9 TGTGCCAGCAGCTTAGATCTCGCAGTCCAAGAGACCCAGTACTTC CASSLDLAVQETQYF
many . TRBJ1-5 TRBV20-1 TGCAGTGCCCGGCACGAGGAGGCCTGGGGAAATCAGCCCCAGCATTTT CSARHEEAWGNQPQHF
few . TRBJ1-5 TRBV20-1 TGCAGTGCCAGCAGCGACGGGGCAGAGAATCAGCCCCAGCATTTT CSASSDGAENQPQHF
once . TRBJ1-4 TRBV7-9 TGCGCCAGCAGCTTTGATAATGAAAAACTGTTTTTT CASSFDNEKLFF
many TRBD1 TRBJ1-5 TRBV2 TGTGCCAGCAGTCGGGACAGCGATCAGCCCCAGCATTTT CASSRDSDQPQHF
few . TRBJ1-1 TRBV7-9 TGTGCCAGCAGCGACTCAAAGAACACTGAAGCTTTCTTT CASSDSKNTEAFF
many TRBD1 TRBJ1-1 TRBV5-4 TGTGCCAGCAGCTTGCCCGGCAGGGACAGTGAAGCTTTCTTT CASSLPGRDSEAFF
. . TRBJ2-5 TRBV6-5 TGTGCCAGCAGTTACCGTGGGGCTGTGGGAGAGACCCAGTACTTC CASSYRGAVGETQYF
few TRBD1 TRBJ1-2 TRBV11-2 TGTGCCAGCAGCGGGTTGACAGGGGGCTCCACTTTCAGTGGCTACACCTTC CASSGLTGGSTFSGYTF
many . TRBJ2-6 TRBV9 TGTGCCAGCAGCGTAGCCGGGAGCTGGGCCAACGTCCTGACTTTC CASSVAGSWANVLTF
many . TRBJ2-7 TRBV27 TGTGCCAGCAGTCCCTCTCCGGGGCGTCCCTACGAGCAGTACTTC CASSPSPGRPYEQYF
. . TRBJ1-1 TRBV27 TGTGCCAGCAGTTTGGGGGGGGGGAGATCAGCTTTCTTT CASSLGGGRSAFF
many TRBD1 TRBJ1-2 TRBV7-8 TGTGCCAGCAGCTTAGCCCGGACAGGGGGCCAGTGGGGCTACACCTTC CASSLARTGGQWGYTF
few . TRBJ1-2 TRBV29-1 TGCAGCGTTGGACAGGTGAACTATGGCTACACCTTC CSVGQVNYGYTF
many . TRBJ1-4 TRBV12-3/TRBV12-4 TGTGCCAGCGGGACGGGGGGTTTCAGGGCTAATGAAAAACTGTTTTTT CASGTGGFRANEKLFF
. . TRBJ1-2 TRBV4-1 TGCGCCAGCAGCCAGCAAAACCTGGCAGATTATGGCTACACCTTC CASSQQNLADYGYTF
. TRBD2 TRBJ2-5 TRBV7-9 TGTGCCAGCAGCTACCTAGCGGGGGAAGAGACCCAGTACTTC CASSYLAGEETQYF